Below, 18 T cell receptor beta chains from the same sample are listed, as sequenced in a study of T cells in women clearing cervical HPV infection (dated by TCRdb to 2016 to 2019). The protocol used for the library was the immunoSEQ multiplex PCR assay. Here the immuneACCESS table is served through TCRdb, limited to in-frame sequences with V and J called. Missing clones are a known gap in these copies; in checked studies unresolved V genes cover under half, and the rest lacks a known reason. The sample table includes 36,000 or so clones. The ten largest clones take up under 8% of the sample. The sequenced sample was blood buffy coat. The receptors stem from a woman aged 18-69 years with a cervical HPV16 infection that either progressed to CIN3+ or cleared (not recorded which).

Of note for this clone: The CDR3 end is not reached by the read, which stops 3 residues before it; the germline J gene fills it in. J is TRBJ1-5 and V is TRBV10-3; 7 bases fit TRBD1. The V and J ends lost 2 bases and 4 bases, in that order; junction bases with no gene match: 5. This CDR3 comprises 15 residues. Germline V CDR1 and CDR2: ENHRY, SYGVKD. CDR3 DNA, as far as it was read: TGTGCCATCAGTGAGGAACCGGGACAGAATCAGCCC. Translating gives CAISEEPGQNQP. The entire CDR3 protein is CAISEEPGQNQPQHF.

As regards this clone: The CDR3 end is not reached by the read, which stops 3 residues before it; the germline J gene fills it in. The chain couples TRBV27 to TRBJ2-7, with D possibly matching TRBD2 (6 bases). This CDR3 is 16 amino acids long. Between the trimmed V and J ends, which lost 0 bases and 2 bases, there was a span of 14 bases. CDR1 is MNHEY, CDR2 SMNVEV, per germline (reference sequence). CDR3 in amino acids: CASSLSFVGLTYEQYF. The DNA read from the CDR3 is TGTGCCAGCAGTTTATCATTCGTCGGACTAACCTACGAG.

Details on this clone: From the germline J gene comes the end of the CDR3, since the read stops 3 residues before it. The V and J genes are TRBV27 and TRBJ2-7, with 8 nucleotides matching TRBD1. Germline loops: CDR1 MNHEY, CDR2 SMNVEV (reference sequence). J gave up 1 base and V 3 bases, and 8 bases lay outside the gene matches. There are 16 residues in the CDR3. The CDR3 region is CASSFRTGKGSYEQYF. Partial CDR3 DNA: TGTGCCAGCAGTTTTCGGACAGGGAAGGGGTCCTACGAG.

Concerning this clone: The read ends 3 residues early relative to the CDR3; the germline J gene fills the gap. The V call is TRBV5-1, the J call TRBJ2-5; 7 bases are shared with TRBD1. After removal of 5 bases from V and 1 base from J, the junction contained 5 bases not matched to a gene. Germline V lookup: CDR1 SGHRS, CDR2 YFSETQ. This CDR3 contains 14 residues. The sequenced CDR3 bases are TGCGCCAGCAGGAACAGGGGCGTCCAAGAGACC. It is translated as CASRNRGVQET. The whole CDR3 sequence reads CASRNRGVQETQYF.

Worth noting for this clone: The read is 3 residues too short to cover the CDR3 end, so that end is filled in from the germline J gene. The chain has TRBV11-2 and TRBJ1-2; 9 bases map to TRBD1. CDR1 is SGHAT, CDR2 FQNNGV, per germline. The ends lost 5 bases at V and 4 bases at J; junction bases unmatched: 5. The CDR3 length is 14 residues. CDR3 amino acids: CASSTGTGFYGYTF. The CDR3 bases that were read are TGTGCCAGCAGCACCGGGACAGGGTTCTATGGC.

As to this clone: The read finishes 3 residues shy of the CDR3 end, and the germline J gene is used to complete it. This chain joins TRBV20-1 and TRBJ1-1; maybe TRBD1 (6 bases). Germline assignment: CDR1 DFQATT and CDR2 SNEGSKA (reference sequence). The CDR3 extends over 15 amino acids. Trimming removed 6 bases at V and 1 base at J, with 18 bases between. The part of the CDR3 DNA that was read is TGCAGTGCCCTACACCCGGGACAAACGAACACTGAA. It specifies CSALHPGQTNTE. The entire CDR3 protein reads CSALHPGQTNTEAFF.

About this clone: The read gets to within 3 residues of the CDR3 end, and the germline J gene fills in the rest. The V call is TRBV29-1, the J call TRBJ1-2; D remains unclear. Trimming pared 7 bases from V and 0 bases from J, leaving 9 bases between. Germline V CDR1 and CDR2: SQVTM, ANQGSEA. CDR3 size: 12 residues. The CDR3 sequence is CSAKTSNYGYTF. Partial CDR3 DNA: TGCAGCGCTAAAACCTCTAACTATGGC.

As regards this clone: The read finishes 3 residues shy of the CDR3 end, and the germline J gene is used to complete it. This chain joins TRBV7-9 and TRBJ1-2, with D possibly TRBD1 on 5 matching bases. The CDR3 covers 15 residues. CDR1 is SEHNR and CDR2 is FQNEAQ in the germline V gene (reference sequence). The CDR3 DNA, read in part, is TGTGCCAGCAGCGCGGGGGGAGGACTACGCTACGAC. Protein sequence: CASSAGGGLRYD. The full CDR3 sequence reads CASSAGGGLRYDYTF.

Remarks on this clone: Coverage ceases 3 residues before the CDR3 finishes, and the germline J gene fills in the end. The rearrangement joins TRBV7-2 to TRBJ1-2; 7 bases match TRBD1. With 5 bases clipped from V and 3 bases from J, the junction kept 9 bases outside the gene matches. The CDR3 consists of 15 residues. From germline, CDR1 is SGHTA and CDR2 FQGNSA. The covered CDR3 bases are TGTGCCAGCAGCCCAAGACAGGGCAGGGACTATGGC. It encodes CASSPRQGRDYG. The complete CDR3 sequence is CASSPRQGRDYGYTF.

CDR3 DNA (partial): TGTGCCAGTAGTATACAGGGGGCTAACTATGGC. It encodes CASSIQGANYG. The full CDR3 reads CASSIQGANYGYTF. The chain couples TRBV19 to TRBJ1-2, with TRBD1 matching 7 bases. The DNA ends 3 residues before the CDR3 does, and the rest of the CDR3 is filled in from the germline J gene. V was pared by 2 bases and J by 0 bases, with 0 bases of the junction left unmatched. Germline values: CDR1 LNHDA, CDR2 SQIVND (reference sequence). There are 14 residues in the CDR3.

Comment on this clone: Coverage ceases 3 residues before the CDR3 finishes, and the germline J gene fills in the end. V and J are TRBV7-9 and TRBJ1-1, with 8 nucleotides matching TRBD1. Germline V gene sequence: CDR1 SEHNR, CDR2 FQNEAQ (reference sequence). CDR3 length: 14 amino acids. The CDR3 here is CASSPGQGQETAFF. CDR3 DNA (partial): TGTGCCAGCAGCCCTGGACAGGGCCAAGAGACA.

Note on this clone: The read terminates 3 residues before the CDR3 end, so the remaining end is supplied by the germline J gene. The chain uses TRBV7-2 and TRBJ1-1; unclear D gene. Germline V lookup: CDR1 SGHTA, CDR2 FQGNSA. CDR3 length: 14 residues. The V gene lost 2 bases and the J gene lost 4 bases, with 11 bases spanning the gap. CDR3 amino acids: CASSLYRVGTEAFF. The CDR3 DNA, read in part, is TGTGCCAGCAGCTTATATCGGGTTGGCACTGAA.

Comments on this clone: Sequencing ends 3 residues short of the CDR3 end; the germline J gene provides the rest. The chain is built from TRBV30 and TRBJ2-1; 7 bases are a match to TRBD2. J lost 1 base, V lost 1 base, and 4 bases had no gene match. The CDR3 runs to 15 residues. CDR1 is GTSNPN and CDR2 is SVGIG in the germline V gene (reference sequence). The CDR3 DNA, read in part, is TGTGCCTGGAGTGCGGGGGGAATGTCCTACAATGAG. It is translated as CAWSAGGMSYNE. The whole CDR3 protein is CAWSAGGMSYNEQFF.

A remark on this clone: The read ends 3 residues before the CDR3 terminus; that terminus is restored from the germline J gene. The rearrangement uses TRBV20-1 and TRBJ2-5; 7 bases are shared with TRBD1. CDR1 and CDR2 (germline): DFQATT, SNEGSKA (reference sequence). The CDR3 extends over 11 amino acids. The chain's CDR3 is CSAGGTDTQYF. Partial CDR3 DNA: TGCAGTGCTGGTGGGACAGATACC.

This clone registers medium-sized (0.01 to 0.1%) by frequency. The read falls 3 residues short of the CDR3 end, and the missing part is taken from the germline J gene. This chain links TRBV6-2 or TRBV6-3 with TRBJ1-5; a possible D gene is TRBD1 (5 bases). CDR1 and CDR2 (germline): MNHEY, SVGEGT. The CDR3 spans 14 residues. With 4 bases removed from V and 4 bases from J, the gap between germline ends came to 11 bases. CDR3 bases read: TGTGCCAGCAGTTCAGGGATCGGTAATCAGCCC. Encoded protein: CASSSGIGNQP. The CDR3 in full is CASSSGIGNQPQHF.

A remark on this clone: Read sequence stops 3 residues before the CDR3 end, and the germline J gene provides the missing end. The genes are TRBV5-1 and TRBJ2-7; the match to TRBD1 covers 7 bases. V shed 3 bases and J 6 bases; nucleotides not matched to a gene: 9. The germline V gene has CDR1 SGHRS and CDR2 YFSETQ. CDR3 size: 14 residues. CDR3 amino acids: CASSSTGTVIEQYF. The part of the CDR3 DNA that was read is TGCGCCAGCAGCTCGACCGGGACAGTTATCGAG.

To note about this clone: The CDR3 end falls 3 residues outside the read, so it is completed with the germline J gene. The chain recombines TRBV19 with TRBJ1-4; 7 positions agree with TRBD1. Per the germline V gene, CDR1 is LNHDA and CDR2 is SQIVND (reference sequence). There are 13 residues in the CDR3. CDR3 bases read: TGTGCCAGCCGGGACAGACGTAATGGGAAA. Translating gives CASRDRRNGK. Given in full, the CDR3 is CASRDRRNGKLFF.

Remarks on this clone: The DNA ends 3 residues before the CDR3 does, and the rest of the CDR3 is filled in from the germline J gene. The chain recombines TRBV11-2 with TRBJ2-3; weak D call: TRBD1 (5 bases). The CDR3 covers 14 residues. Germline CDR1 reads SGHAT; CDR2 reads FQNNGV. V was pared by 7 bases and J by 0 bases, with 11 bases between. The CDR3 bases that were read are TGTGCCAGCAATTTCGCAGGGAGCACAGATACG. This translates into CASNFAGSTDT. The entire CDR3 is CASNFAGSTDTQYF.